This TCR beta chain was captured in a study of T cells in Graves' hyperthyroidism and ophthalmopathy. The table lists this clonotype with many counts. The source material, RNA transcripts, was used to amplify TCR beta CDR3 regions. HTBI primers drove first-round RT-PCR of the TCR CDR3. One entry per CDR3 protein results from TCRdb running MiXCR on the multiplex PCR reads. The sample shows approximately 250,000 distinct CDR3 sequences, about 25% of them seen only once. Germline CDR1 SGHKS, CDR2 YYEKEE (reference sequence). CDR3 size: 16 residues. Trimming cost V 0 bases and J 3 bases, with 13 bases left between them. Ophthalmopathy patients all had a Clinical Activity Score of at least 3, a NOSPECS grade of at least 4 and disease under 3 months old.

This sequence joins TRBV5-5 and TRBJ1-5; tentative D call: TRBD1 (5 bases). The clonotype comes from a woman aged 40 to 50 with Graves' ophthalmopathy. Source material: blood. CDR3: CASSLGDQGFNQPQHF. The CDR3 bases are TGTGCCAGCAGCTTGGGGGACCAGGGATTCAATCAGCCCCAGCATTTT.